These 17 T cell receptor beta chains were sequenced from one sample in a study of neoadjuvant anti-PD-1 for oral cavity cancer (TCRdb year 2021). The sample's time point label is to be understood as: before neoadjuvant nivolumab. The library was made by the immunoSEQ multiplex PCR assay. The clones in this table, taken by TCRdb from immuneACCESS, are in-frame only. Not every clone is retained; where verified, under half of the shortfall comes from an unresolved V gene, and the cause of the rest is unknown. Counted in this sample were just over 7,000 clones; about 80% of them appeared once. The biggest ten clones account for under 4% of the sample. The sequencing here drew on PBMCs, taken before nivolumab (anti-PD-1) treatment. These receptors originate from a person aged 35-79 years with oral cavity squamous cell carcinoma.

The V gene is TRBV11-2, the J gene TRBJ2-1; the D gene is possibly TRBD1 (5 bases). V was pared by 4 bases and J by 6 bases, with 16 bases between. The CDR3 is 15 amino acids. Germline loops: CDR1 SGHAT, CDR2 FQNNGV. This chain's CDR3 is CASSSRVISSNEQFF. For the CDR3, the DNA is TGTGCCAGCAGCTCCAGGGTTATCAGCAGCAATGAGCAGTTCTTC.

The chain carries TRBV6-5 and TRBJ2-5; 9 bases agree with TRBD1. With 8 bases clipped from V and 10 bases from J, the junction kept 8 bases outside the gene matches. The CDR3 has 12 residues. Germline V gene data show CDR1 as MNHEY and CDR2 as SVGAGI. CDR3 residues: CASRDRAVGQYF. The CDR3 DNA reads as TGTGCCAGCCGGGACAGGGCTGTTGGCCAGTACTTC.

V is TRBV18 and J is TRBJ2-2; D is ambiguous. Trimming pared 0 bases from V and 3 bases from J, leaving 11 bases between. CDR1 is KGHSH, CDR2 LQKENI, per germline. The CDR3 is 16 amino acids. The CDR3 sequence is CASSPPAAEDTGELFF. The CDR3 nucleotides are TGTGCCAGCTCACCACCTGCAGCAGAGGACACCGGGGAGCTGTTTTTT.

This clone was counted once. The chain links TRBV30 to TRBJ1-4; a possible D gene is TRBD1 (5 bases). CDR3 size: 11 residues. Trimming removed 5 bases from V and 8 bases from J, with 9 bases in between. Germline V gives CDR1 GTSNPN, CDR2 SVGIG (reference sequence). Written as DNA, the CDR3 is TGTGCCTGGGAGAGGGGAGAAAAACTGTTTTTT. This codes for CAWERGEKLFF.

The chain has TRBV13 and TRBJ2-7, with 7 bases fitting TRBD1. This CDR3 spans 14 amino acids. CDR1 and CDR2 (germline): PRHDT, FYEKMQ (reference sequence). The V gene end was trimmed by 5 bases and the J gene end by 0 bases; junction bases not matched to a gene: 4. The CDR3 is CASSPGGNSYEQYF. CDR3 DNA: TGTGCCAGCAGCCCAGGGGGTAACTCCTACGAGCAGTACTTC.

The chain is built from TRBV5-1 and TRBJ1-1, with TRBD1 identical over 9 bases. V lost 4 bases and J lost 2; bases outside the gene matches: 6. The CDR3 spans 15 residues. Germline V gives CDR1 SGHRS, CDR2 YFSETQ. The CDR3 coding sequence is TGCGCCAGCAGCGGGGGACAGGGTCATAACACTGAAGCTTTCTTT. It translates to CASSGGQGHNTEAFF.

V and J are TRBV15 and TRBJ2-7; D perhaps matches TRBD1 (6 bases). The CDR3 is 15 residues long. Deletions cut 1 base from V and 2 bases from J, with 12 bases between. Germline V gene data show CDR1 as LNHNV and CDR2 as YYDKDF (reference sequence). DNA of the CDR3: TGTGCCACCAGCAGAGGACAGGCACTCACCTACGAGCAGTACTTC. Translating it yields CATSRGQALTYEQYF.

V gene TRBV7-9 combines with J gene TRBJ2-5; 8 bases map to TRBD1. Germline values: CDR1 SEHNR, CDR2 FQNEAQ (reference sequence). The CDR3 covers 16 residues. J lost 3 bases, V lost 5 bases, and 11 bases had no gene match. CDR3 sequence (DNA): TGTGCCAGCAGCACTCGGACAGGGCAGAGCGAAGAGACCCAGTACTTC. It codes for CASSTRTGQSEETQYF.

This clone was counted only a few times. The chain combines TRBV2 with TRBJ2-1; possible D gene TRBD2, 7 bases. Trimming removed 6 bases at V and 10 bases at J, with 13 bases between. Germline lookup yields CDR1 SNHLY and CDR2 FYNNEI. CDR3 length equals 12 residues. The CDR3 DNA follows: TGTGCCAGCAGGTGGGGGGGCAACGAGCAGTTCTTC. Amino acids: CASRWGGNEQFF. The full variable domain, rest sourced from reference TRBV2 and TRBJ2-1, is EPEVTQTPSHQVTQMGQEVILRCVPISNHLYFYWYRQILGQKVEFLVSFYNNEISEKSEIFDDQFSVERPDGSNFTLKIRSTKLEDSAMYFCASRWGGNEQFFGPGTRLTVL.

This clone has more than one count but fewer than ten. This chain connects TRBV10-3 to TRBJ1-1; perhaps TRBD1 as D (6 bases). The germline CDR1 and CDR2 sequences are ENHRY and SYGVKD. The V gene lost 6 bases and the J gene lost 1 base, with 12 bases spanning the gap. The CDR3 sequence is 14 residues long. CDR3: CAISPGDQNTEAFF. The CDR3 nucleotides read TGTGCCATCAGCCCAGGGGACCAGAACACTGAAGCTTTCTTT.

The rearrangement links TRBV7-2 to TRBJ1-2, with TRBD1 matching 7 bases. The CDR3 sequence is 13 residues long. The ends lost 4 bases at V and 8 bases at J; junction bases unmatched: 7. CDR1 SGHTA and CDR2 FQGNSA come from the germline V gene. CDR3: CTSSSYRGEGYTF. The DNA of the CDR3 is TGTACCAGCAGCTCATACAGGGGAGAAGGCTACACCTTC.

The genes are TRBV12-1 and TRBJ2-2; the D segment call TRBD2 is taken from the table without a DNA check. TRBV12-1 corresponds to a pseudogene. The CDR3 loop spans 20 amino acids. CDR3 nucleotide sequence: TGTGCCAGCAGCCCCGGGAGGGCGGGGGGGCCTCAGGTTAACACCGGGGAGCTGTTTTTT. This sequence encodes CASSPGRAGGPQVNTGELFF.

This clone has just one count. V is TRBV5-1 and J is TRBJ2-3; a possible D gene is TRBD2 (6 bases). This CDR3 has 16 residues. Trimming left V 0 bases short and J 5 bases short, with 16 bases between. Germline V gene lookup returns CDR1 SGHRS and CDR2 YFSETQ. This CDR3 is CASSLVRQLGGDTQYF. The CDR3 DNA reads TGCGCCAGCAGCTTGGTTCGACAGCTCGGGGGAGATACGCAGTATTTT.

The chain carries TRBV29-1 and TRBJ2-1; 13 bases agree with TRBD2. The CDR3 has 14 amino acids. Germline V gene lookup returns CDR1 SQVTM and CDR2 ANQGSEA. V lost 4 bases and J lost 5; bases outside the gene matches: 2. CDR3: CSVGTSGGHNEQFF. The CDR3 DNA follows: TGCAGCGTTGGGACTAGCGGGGGCCACAATGAGCAGTTCTTC.

There are a few counts of this clone. The chain uses TRBV5-8 and TRBJ2-3; D possibly uses TRBD1 or TRBD2 (5 bases each). The germline gives CDR1 SGHTS, CDR2 YDEGEE. Trimming removed 3 bases at V and 0 bases at J, with 17 bases between. The CDR3 runs to 17 residues. CDR3 DNA sequence: TGTGCCAGCAGCTGGACCCGGGACGTCCCTAGCACAGATACGCAGTATTTT. Its protein is CASSWTRDVPSTDTQYF.

This clone has only one observation. J is TRBJ2-1 and V is TRBV6-1; 9 bases fit TRBD1. Per the germline V gene, CDR1 is MNHNS and CDR2 is SASEGT. The CDR3 runs to 14 residues. With V trimmed by 0 bases and J by 15 bases, 9 bases remained unmatched. The CDR3 DNA reads TGTGCCAGCAGTGAAGCTTCCGACAGGGGGGCTCGGTTCTTC. It encodes CASSEASDRGARFF.

V is TRBV18 and J is TRBJ1-6; the D gene is possibly TRBD1 (6 bases). There are 13 residues in the CDR3. Germline V gene sequence: CDR1 KGHSH, CDR2 LQKENI. V lost 3 bases and J 10 bases, leaving 10 bases between the germline ends. This CDR3 reads CASSPEGDSPLHF. The DNA for the CDR3 is TGTGCCAGCTCACCGGAGGGGGACTCACCCCTCCACTTT.